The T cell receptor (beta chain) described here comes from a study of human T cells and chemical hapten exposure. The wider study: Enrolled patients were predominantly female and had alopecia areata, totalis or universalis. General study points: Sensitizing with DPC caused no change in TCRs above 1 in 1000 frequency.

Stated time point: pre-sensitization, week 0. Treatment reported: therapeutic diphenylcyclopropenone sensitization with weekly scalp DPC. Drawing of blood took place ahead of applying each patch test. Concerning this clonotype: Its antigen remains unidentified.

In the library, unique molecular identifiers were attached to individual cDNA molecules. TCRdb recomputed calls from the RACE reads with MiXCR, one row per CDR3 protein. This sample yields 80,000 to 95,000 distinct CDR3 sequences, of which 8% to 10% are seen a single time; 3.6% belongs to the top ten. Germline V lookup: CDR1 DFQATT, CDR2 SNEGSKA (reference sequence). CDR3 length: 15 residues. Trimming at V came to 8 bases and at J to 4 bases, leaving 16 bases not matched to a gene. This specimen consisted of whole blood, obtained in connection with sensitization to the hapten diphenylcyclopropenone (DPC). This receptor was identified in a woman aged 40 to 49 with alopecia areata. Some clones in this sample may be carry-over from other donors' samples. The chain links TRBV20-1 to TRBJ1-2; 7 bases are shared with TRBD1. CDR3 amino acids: CSPRLLGGQGYGYTF. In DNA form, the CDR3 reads TGCAGTCCTCGTCTCTTAGGGGGCCAGGGCTATGGCTACACCTTC.